This TCR beta chain was identified in a study of cytomegalovirus exposure and HLA in healthy donors. Study findings and constraints: Later work showed greater clonal expansion in HLA-associated TCR beta chains than in equally common others. Reportedly, diagnosis of cytomegalovirus status by the classifier showed high specificity and sensitivity.

Nominally healthy donors were sampled, though unrecorded immune exposures were likely. A word on this clone: Antigen specificity is unknown.

Primers for the PCR totalled 60 Vbeta and 13 Jbeta. This table comes from immunoSEQ multiplex PCR, and its TCRdb copy is limited to in-frame clones, with some not included. The data hold approximately 150,000 clones, with approximately 80% observed a single time. Specimen: PBMCs. The sequence was collected from a woman aged 40 to 50 in good health and CMV-seronegative.

The CDR3 sequence is CASSSETGLAEYF. The CDR3 DNA reads as TGTGCCAGCAGCTCGGAAACGGGACTAGCCGAGTACTTC. V gene TRBV7-2 combines with J gene TRBJ2-7; 9 bases are a match to TRBD2. This CDR3 spans 13 amino acids. Per germline, CDR1 SGHTA and CDR2 FQGNSA. V lost 4 bases, J lost 11 bases, and 9 bases stayed unmatched.